This T cell receptor beta chain was recorded in a study of shared clonotypes between healthy human individuals. As for the study in general: CD4 naive cells filled three plates per donor, CD4 memory three, CD8 naive two and CD8 memory one.

The CDR3 runs 16 residues. Germline V lookup: CDR1 LGHNA, CDR2 YSLEER. Trimming stripped 0 bases from V and 2 bases from J, with 14 bases between. Findings and caveats of the study: When compared with the clonotypes that were shared by all four sorted-subset donors, the non-shared clonotypes turned out to have lower generation probabilities. Memory subsets generally showed lower estimated richness than naive subsets.

Naive CD8 cells were CD45RO-negative, positively selected for CCR7, excluding terminally differentiated effector memory CD45RA+ cells. The assay was immunoSEQ multiplex PCR, and TCRdb's table has in-frame clones only and misses some. The profile shows about 2 million clones, roughly 95% of them singletons. To note about this clone: Its antigen is undetermined.

The material sequenced was naive CD8+ T cells sorted from blood. The source of this sequence is a man between 18 and 29 years old in good health. This sequence joins TRBV4-3 and TRBJ2-7; tentative D call: TRBD2 (5 bases). CDR3 in DNA: TGCGCCAGCAGCCAAGACTACCCCGGGGTGACCTACGAGCAGTACTTC. Protein product: CASSQDYPGVTYEQYF.